This T cell receptor (beta chain) was retrieved from a study of blood T cells in healthy people across ages. A second PCR of about 6 to 11 cycles used a sample-barcoded 5' primer and a J-beta primer mix. TCRdb reanalysed the 5' RACE reads using MiXCR and keeps one entry per CDR3 protein. This sample yields 1.5 million to 2 million distinct CDR3 sequences, of which around half are seen a single time; roughly 2% belongs to the top ten. On this clonotype: One end of the junction does not line up with germline, which may come from a read error.

Germline lookup yields CDR1 SGHRS and CDR2 YFSETQ. This CDR3 has 16 amino acids. The sequencing sample was made of blood. The TCR sequence derives from a woman between 40 and 55 years old in good health. This chain uses TRBV5-1 with TRBJ2-7; either TRBD1 or TRBD2 may supply D (5 bases each). The DNA for the CDR3 is TGCGCCAGCAGCTCCTCTCTCGGGACGGGCACCTACATTCAGTATTTC. Translating gives CASSSSLGTGTYIQYF.